This T cell receptor (beta chain) derives from a study of T-cell reconstitution after alpha-beta-depleted transplantation in children. Points on this clonotype: Its matching antigen is unknown. A much larger clone differs by one base, so this may be a read error.

Study-level results: At day 60, the high TCRbeta diversity found in some patients originated from recipient T cells and thymic progenitors that had survived. Reportedly, only several hundred clones from non-depleted graft cells drove alpha-beta T-cell counts at about two months. At the one-year point after transplant, T-cell counts and TCRbeta diversity were found to come mostly from T cells that had been newly produced.

Unique molecular identifiers were built into the TCRbeta library. TCRdb fed the PCR reads into MiXCR, producing one record per CDR3 protein. This repertoire shows 200,000 to 250,000 distinct CDR3 sequences, roughly a tenth found once; its top ten account for about 30%. The sequencing used PBMCs, collected before TCRalphabeta/CD19-depleted stem cell transplant. The source is a child younger than two with acute myeloid leukemia, due to receive a stem cell transplant.

In DNA, the CDR3 is TGTGCCACCAGTTATTTGAGCGCCTGGAACACTGAAGCTTTCTTT. It yields the protein CATSYLSAWNTEAFF. The V and J genes are TRBV24-1 and TRBJ1-1; D gene uncertain. CDR3 length: 15 amino acids. Looked up from germline, CDR1 is KGHDR and CDR2 is SFDVKD.